Listed below are T cell receptor beta chains from one sample, sequenced in a study of blood T cell repertoires in COVID-19. Clones were sequenced by immunoSEQ multiplex PCR, and TCRdb holds only the in-frame ones, with some missing. The sample includes roughly 69,000 clones, 88% of them seen just once. Sequenced sample: peripheral blood. The receptors were sampled from a human donor in a cohort sampled during active COVID-19. Both conserved end residues are part of each CDR3. Each record gives: J gene, D gene, CDR3 length, V gene, CDR3 DNA, CDR3 protein. A D gene is named only where the DNA matches it firmly.

j_gene: TRBJ2-7
d_gene: TRBD2
len: 17
v_gene: TRBV7-2
CDR3nt: TGTGCCAGCAGCTTTCGGACTAGCGAGGGACGGCCCTACGAGCAGTACTTC
CDR3aa: CASSFRTSEGRPYEQYF

j_gene: TRBJ1-5
d_gene: .
len: 14
v_gene: TRBV6-5
CDR3nt: TGTGCCAGCAGGGGGAGGGGGAGCAATCAGCCCCAGCATTTT
CDR3aa: CASRGRGSNQPQHF

j_gene: TRBJ2-7
d_gene: .
len: 15
v_gene: TRBV4-2
CDR3nt: TGTGCCAGCAGCCCCGGTCAGGGACTCAGCTACGAGCAGTACTTC
CDR3aa: CASSPGQGLSYEQYF

j_gene: TRBJ2-5
d_gene: TRBD1
len: 14
v_gene: TRBV11-2
CDR3nt: TGTGCCAGCAGCTTAGCAGGACAGGGAGAGACCCAGTACTTC
CDR3aa: CASSLAGQGETQYF

j_gene: TRBJ1-1
d_gene: TRBD1
len: 14
v_gene: TRBV6-5
CDR3nt: TGTGCCAGCAGCCGTGACAGGGGCTTAACTGAAGCTTTCTTT
CDR3aa: CASSRDRGLTEAFF

j_gene: TRBJ2-1
d_gene: .
len: 15
v_gene: TRBV21-1
CDR3nt: TGTGCCAGCAGCAAAGCACAGGGGGTCTGCAATGAGCAGTTCTTC
CDR3aa: CASSKAQGVCNEQFF

j_gene: TRBJ2-3
d_gene: TRBD2
len: 18
v_gene: TRBV10-2
CDR3nt: TGCGCCAGCAGTGACCCTAGCGGGAGAAGCGAAGTGACAGATACGCAGTATTTT
CDR3aa: CASSDPSGRSEVTDTQYF

j_gene: TRBJ2-5
d_gene: TRBD1
len: 17
v_gene: TRBV13
CDR3nt: TGTGCCAGCAGCGAAGAAGGGACAGACTTAATGGATAGGGTCCAGTACTTC
CDR3aa: CASSEEGTDLMDRVQYF

j_gene: TRBJ2-1
d_gene: TRBD1
len: 14
v_gene: TRBV4-1
CDR3nt: TGCGCCAGCAGCCATGTGGGACAGTACAATGAGCAGTTCTTC
CDR3aa: CASSHVGQYNEQFF

j_gene: TRBJ1-2
d_gene: TRBD1
len: 15
v_gene: TRBV5-1
CDR3nt: TGCGCCAGCAGGGTGGGACAGGGATTAAACTATGGCTACACCTTC
CDR3aa: CASRVGQGLNYGYTF

j_gene: TRBJ2-5
d_gene: TRBD1
len: 18
v_gene: TRBV15
CDR3nt: TGTGCCACCAGCAGACTTTACCGGGGACAGAGACTTAAAGAGACCCAGTACTTC
CDR3aa: CATSRLYRGQRLKETQYF